One and the same sample provided the 32 T cell receptor beta chains below, sequenced in a study of shared clonotypes between healthy human individuals. Sequencing was performed with immunoSEQ multiplex PCR; in TCRdb, only in-frame clones are kept and a portion is missing. The sample records 2 million to 2.5 million clones, more than 85% being singletons. The material sequenced was naive CD4+ T cells from PBMCs. Indicated subset: CD45RA+ positively selected. All receptors derive from a man between 18 and 35 years old in good health. Some clones in this sample may be carry-over from other donors' samples.

Points on this clone: The same CDR3 can be traced to other DNA sequences in this sample. V usage is TRBV6-1 and J usage is TRBJ2-7; D unclear. The germline V gene has CDR1 MNHNS and CDR2 SASEGT. This CDR3 is 13 amino acids long. V lost 2 bases and J 2 bases, leaving 7 bases between the germline ends. The CDR3 protein is CASSERQPYEQYF. As DNA, the CDR3 is TGTGCCAGCAGTGAAAGGCAGCCCTACGAGCAGTACTTC.

The gene calls are TRBV5-4 and TRBJ2-1, with D tentatively TRBD2 (6 bases). V was pared by 0 bases and J by 10 bases, with 20 bases between. Looked up from germline, CDR1 is SGHNT and CDR2 is YYREEE (reference sequence). CDR3 size: 16 residues. The CDR3 sequence is CASSLGTRARGEEQFF. CDR3 DNA sequence: TGTGCCAGCAGCTTGGGGACCCGGGCCCGCGGGGAGGAGCAGTTCTTC.

This sequence joins TRBV2 and TRBJ1-1; perhaps TRBD1 as D (5 bases). This CDR3 spans 13 amino acids. Per germline, CDR1 SNHLY and CDR2 FYNNEI. Deletions cut 5 bases from V and 1 base from J, with 8 bases between. The CDR3 DNA sequence: TGTGCCAGCAGTCGACAGCGGAACACTGAAGCTTTCTTT. As protein: CASSRQRNTEAFF.

The rearrangement links TRBV5-4 to TRBJ2-7; 10 bases align to TRBD2. The V gene end was trimmed by 0 bases and the J gene end by 3 bases; junction bases not matched to a gene: 6. This CDR3 region has 16 residues. The germline CDR1 and CDR2 sequences are SGHNT and YYREEE (reference sequence). This chain's CDR3 is CASSLGGSGRSYEQYF. The CDR3 DNA follows: TGTGCCAGCAGCTTGGGGGGTAGCGGGAGGAGCTACGAGCAGTACTTC.

This clone has a single count. The chain recombines TRBV7-9 with TRBJ2-7, with D perhaps given as TRBD1 or TRBD2 (6 bases each). V lost 1 base, J lost 3 bases, and 13 bases lay in between. CDR1 and CDR2 from the germline V gene are SEHNR and FQNEAQ (reference sequence). This CDR3 is 15 amino acids long. The CDR3 loop reads CASSLVEGGVYEQYF. The DNA for the CDR3 is TGTGCCAGCAGCTTAGTTGAGGGGGGCGTCTACGAGCAGTACTTC. Using reference TRBV7-9 and TRBJ2-7 for the parts outside the CDR3, the full variable domain is DTGVSQNPRHKITKRGQNVTFRCDPISEHNRLYWYRQTLGQGPEFLTYFQNEAQLEKSRLLSDRFSAERPKGSFSTLEIQRTEQGDSAMYLCASSLVEGGVYEQYFGPGTRLTVT.

The CDR3 region is CASRSRITEAFF. The CDR3 nucleotides read TGTGCCAGCAGGTCGCGTATAACTGAAGCTTTCTTT. The chain recombines TRBV27 with TRBJ1-1; D call uncertain. The germline V gene has CDR1 MNHEY and CDR2 SMNVEV (reference sequence). The CDR3 is 12 amino acids. Trimming stripped 6 bases from V and 5 bases from J, with 10 bases between.

The sample holds one count of this clone. The chain links TRBV28 to TRBJ1-2; D is uncertain. V gave up 8 bases and J gave up 3 bases, with 7 bases separating them. Germline V CDR1 and CDR2: MDHEN, SYDVKM. This CDR3 spans 11 amino acids. Here the CDR3 reads CASGHYYGYTF. The CDR3, as DNA: TGTGCCAGCGGCCACTACTATGGCTACACCTTC.

The chain couples TRBV19 to TRBJ1-2; 10 bases match TRBD1. After removal of 5 bases from V and 1 base from J, the junction contained 7 bases not matched to a gene. This CDR3 has 16 residues. Germline loops: CDR1 LNHDA, CDR2 SQIVND (reference sequence). The DNA of the CDR3 is TGTGCCAGTAGTCCTGACAGGGGGCGCCATAACTATGGCTACACCTTC. The encoded protein is CASSPDRGRHNYGYTF.

The sample holds one count of this clone. V usage is TRBV28 and J usage is TRBJ2-7; D possibly corresponds to TRBD2 (7 bases). With 7 bases removed from V and 4 bases from J, the gap between germline ends came to 14 bases. CDR3 length: 13 amino acids. Germline V CDR1 and CDR2: MDHEN, SYDVKM. The CDR3 is CASNRGGEYEQYF. The CDR3 region has the DNA TGTGCCAGCAACCGAGGGGGGGAGTACGAGCAGTACTTC.

The genes are TRBV5-4 and TRBJ2-5; perhaps TRBD2 as D (6 bases). This CDR3 region has 16 residues. Trimming removed 3 bases at V and 2 bases at J, with 17 bases between. Germline lookup yields CDR1 SGHNT and CDR2 YYREEE (reference sequence). The CDR3 coding sequence is TGTGCCAGCAGCTCCCAGACTAGGGAAAAACAAGAGACCCAGTACTTC. Its translation is CASSSQTREKQETQYF.

Comment on this clone: This CDR3 is also generated by other DNA sequences in the sample. V is TRBV5-1 and J is TRBJ2-7; 8 bases agree with TRBD1. Trimming took 4 bases from V and 2 from J; bases not matched to a gene: 5. This CDR3 comprises 14 residues. The germline CDR1 and CDR2 sequences are SGHRS and YFSETQ. CDR3 amino acids: CASSIPTGAYEQYF. In DNA, the CDR3 is TGCGCCAGCAGCATACCGACAGGGGCCTACGAGCAGTACTTC.

V gene TRBV2 combines with J gene TRBJ1-2, with D tentatively TRBD1 (6 bases). The CDR3 spans 15 residues. Germline V gene data show CDR1 as SNHLY and CDR2 as FYNNEI. The V end lost 4 bases, the J end lost 6 bases, and 18 bases lay between the germline ends. CDR3 amino acids: CASSARTDSFDGYTF. CDR3 DNA sequence: TGTGCCAGCAGTGCCCGGACAGATTCGTTCGATGGCTACACCTTC.

This chain uses TRBV11-2 with TRBJ2-3; weak D call: TRBD2 (7 bases). The germline V and J ends were trimmed by 4 bases and 0 bases, with 23 bases remaining between them. The germline CDR1 and CDR2 sequences are SGHAT and FQNNGV. There are 19 residues in the CDR3. The CDR3 coding sequence is TGTGCCAGCAGCTCCCCGGACAGCAGACTAGCCCGTAGCACAGATACGCAGTATTTT. It encodes CASSSPDSRLARSTDTQYF.

The chain is built from TRBV19 and TRBJ2-2; D is unresolved. The CDR3 consists of 14 residues. V was trimmed by 6 bases and J by 8 bases, leaving 16 bases between them. Germline loops: CDR1 LNHDA, CDR2 SQIVND (reference sequence). As DNA, the CDR3 is TGTGCCAGTAGCAGAGACGTGCGCATGGGGGAGCTGTTTTTT. It translates to CASSRDVRMGELFF.

The V and J genes are TRBV28 and TRBJ2-7; D may correspond to TRBD1 or TRBD2 (5 bases each). This CDR3 is built from 13 residues. V lost 6 bases and J lost 6, with 15 bases in between. CDR1 and CDR2 from the germline V gene are MDHEN and SYDVKM. The CDR3 sequence is CASRSGARIEQYF. The CDR3 DNA reads as TGTGCCAGCAGGTCCGGGGCCAGGATCGAGCAGTACTTC. Using reference TRBV28 and TRBJ2-7 for the parts outside the CDR3, the full variable domain is DVKVTQSSRYLVKRTGEKVFLECVQDMDHENMFWYRQDPGLGLRLIYFSYDVKMKEKGDIPEGYSVSREKKERFSLILESASTNQTSMYLCASRSGARIEQYFGPGTRLTVT.

CDR3 sequence reads: CASSRAEGDEQFF. Here the CDR3 DNA reads TGTGCCAGCTCACGGGCCGAGGGGGATGAGCAGTTCTTC. This sequence joins TRBV18 and TRBJ2-1, with D perhaps TRBD1 (6 bases). Germline CDR1 KGHSH, CDR2 LQKENI. With 4 bases removed from V and 8 bases from J, the gap between germline ends came to 12 bases. There are 13 residues in the CDR3.

The chain links TRBV5-6 to TRBJ1-2, with TRBD1 identical over 10 bases. There are 16 residues in the CDR3. V was clipped by 6 bases and J by 3 bases; unmatched bases: 11. The V gene's germline CDR1 is SGHDT and CDR2 YYEEEE. The CDR3: CASTASGGTGDYGYTF. The CDR3 nucleotides are TGTGCCAGCACCGCGAGCGGGGGGACAGGGGACTATGGCTACACCTTC.

This chain links TRBV7-3 with TRBJ2-3; D is undetermined. This CDR3 contains 14 residues. Trimming left V 8 bases short and J 6 bases short, with 18 bases between. Germline values: CDR1 SGHTA, CDR2 FQGTGA. The CDR3, as DNA: TGTGCCAGCGGCCGCGGTACCTCCCGGGATACGCAGTATTTT. It specifies CASGRGTSRDTQYF.

This clone was observed a few times. The identical CDR3 is also encoded by other nucleotide sequences in the sample. The genes are TRBV18 and TRBJ2-7; TRBD1 matches at 8 bases. V dropped 3 bases and J dropped 0; count of bases not matched to a gene: 1. The CDR3 sequence is 14 residues long. Germline CDR1 is KGHSH and CDR2 is LQKENI. CDR3 protein: CASSPQGASYEQYF. The CDR3 bases are TGTGCCAGCTCACCTCAGGGGGCCTCCTACGAGCAGTACTTC.

The CDR3 nucleotides read TGTGCCAGCAGCTCAACCGCAGAGGGTTTATATGGCTACACCTTC. Translation gives CASSSTAEGLYGYTF. This sequence joins TRBV7-2 and TRBJ1-2; D is unclear. The V gene lost 4 bases and the J gene lost 5 bases, with 17 bases spanning the gap. This CDR3 comprises 15 residues. Per germline, CDR1 SGHTA and CDR2 FQGNSA. Looking up the rest from reference TRBV7-2 and TRBJ1-2 gives the full variable domain: GAGVSQSPSNKVTEKGKDVELRCDPISGHTALYWYRQSLGQGLEFLIYFQGNSAPDKSGLPSDRFSAERTGGSVSTLTIQRTQQEDSAVYLCASSSTAEGLYGYTFGSGTRLTVV.

On this clone: Other nucleotide sequences in the sample specify the same CDR3. The V gene is TRBV27, the J gene TRBJ1-1, with D unresolved. CDR1 is MNHEY, CDR2 SMNVEV, per germline (reference sequence). V gave up 2 bases and J gave up 1 base, with 5 bases separating them. The CDR3 is made up of 13 amino acids. CDR3 protein: CASSLRRNTEAFF. Here the CDR3 DNA reads TGTGCCAGCAGTTTACGCCGGAACACTGAAGCTTTCTTT.

The chain joins TRBV27 to TRBJ1-2; D unresolved. V was shortened by 6 bases and J by 4 bases, with 18 bases between the two germline ends. Germline V CDR1 and CDR2: MNHEY, SMNVEV (reference sequence). This CDR3 contains 15 residues. The CDR3 loop reads CASSSPYGGPYGYTF. The CDR3 DNA reads TGTGCCAGCAGCTCCCCATACGGAGGACCCTATGGCTACACCTTC.

The rearrangement links TRBV29-1 to TRBJ2-1, with 13 bases that match TRBD2. Germline CDR1 SQVTM, CDR2 ANQGSEA. V dropped 8 bases and J dropped 0; count of bases not matched to a gene: 7. The CDR3 is made up of 16 amino acids. CDR3 residues: CSIRGTSGDSYNEQFF. The DNA for the CDR3 is TGCAGCATCAGAGGGACTAGCGGGGACTCCTACAATGAGCAGTTCTTC.

This chain joins TRBV28 and TRBJ2-2; no clear D. CDR3 length equals 12 residues. Per germline, CDR1 MDHEN and CDR2 SYDVKM. V shed 7 bases and J shed 3 bases, with 6 bases lying between them. CDR3 protein: CASTTHTGELFF. The CDR3 DNA reads TGTGCCAGCACCACGCACACCGGGGAGCTGTTTTTT.

This chain links TRBV28 with TRBJ2-4; D gene unclear. Trimming cost V 5 bases and J 0 bases, with 11 bases left between them. The CDR3 loop spans 15 amino acids. CDR1 and CDR2 from the germline V gene are MDHEN and SYDVKM. The CDR3 DNA reads as TGTGCCAGCAGTCCAGAGTTTTTAGCCAAAAACATTCAGTACTTC. Translated: CASSPEFLAKNIQYF.

The J gene is TRBJ2-2, the V gene TRBV5-1; D is undetermined. The V end lost 3 bases, the J end lost 5 bases, and 11 bases lay between the germline ends. CDR3 length equals 14 residues. CDR1 is SGHRS, CDR2 YFSETQ, per germline. CDR3 nucleotide sequence: TGCGCCAGCAGCTCCGAGTCCTTGACCGGGGAGCTGTTTTTT. Protein sequence: CASSSESLTGELFF. Using reference TRBV5-1 and TRBJ2-2 for the parts outside the CDR3, the full variable domain is KAGVTQTPRYLIKTRGQQVTLSCSPISGHRSVSWYQQTPGQGLQFLFEYFSETQRNKGNFPGRFSGRQFSNSRSEMNVSTLELGDSALYLCASSSESLTGELFFGEGSRLTVL.

The rearrangement joins TRBV28 to TRBJ1-1, with TRBD1 matching over 10 bases. After removal of 6 bases from V and 5 bases from J, the junction contained 15 bases not matched to a gene. Germline CDR1 MDHEN, CDR2 SYDVKM. This CDR3 is built from 17 residues. The CDR3: CASSLDLVTGGITEAFF. The CDR3 nucleotides are TGTGCCAGCAGCCTAGACTTAGTGACAGGGGGCATTACTGAAGCTTTCTTT.

This sequence joins TRBV7-9 and TRBJ2-2, with D unresolved. CDR1 and CDR2 (germline): SEHNR, FQNEAQ (reference sequence). V dropped 11 bases and J dropped 4 bases, with 2 bases sitting between them. This CDR3 is 9 amino acids long. The CDR3 region is CACTGELFF. CDR3 nucleotides: TGTGCCTGCACCGGGGAGCTGTTTTTT.

This rearrangement joins TRBV7-9 to TRBJ2-3; 11 nucleotides align to TRBD2. From germline, CDR1 is SEHNR and CDR2 FQNEAQ (reference sequence). J gave up 3 bases and V 5 bases, and 7 bases lay outside the gene matches. The CDR3 has 16 residues. CDR3 in DNA: TGTGCCAGCAGCCCCCTTAGCGGGAGGGGAACAGATACGCAGTATTTT. Translating gives CASSPLSGRGTDTQYF.

The chain has TRBV12-5 and TRBJ2-1; D is undetermined. This CDR3 contains 11 residues. Germline loops: CDR1 LGHNT, CDR2 FRNRAP. Between the trimmed V and J ends, which lost 7 bases and 8 bases, there was a span of 9 bases. Here the CDR3 reads CASASMDEQFF. DNA for the CDR3: TGTGCTAGTGCCTCTATGGATGAGCAGTTCTTC. Using reference TRBV12-5 and TRBJ2-1 for the parts outside the CDR3, the full variable domain is DARVTQTPRHKVTEMGQEVTMRCQPILGHNTVFWYRQTMMQGLELLAYFRNRAPLDDSGMPKDRFSAEMPDATLATLKIQPSEPRDSAVYFCASASMDEQFFGPGTRLTVL.

V gene TRBV4-1 combines with J gene TRBJ2-4, with TRBD2 matching 7 bases. V was pared by 0 bases and J by 12 bases, with 8 bases of the junction left unmatched. The CDR3 contains 14 residues. The germline gives CDR1 MGHRA, CDR2 YSYEKL. The CDR3 loop reads CASSQEWAGDRQYF. The CDR3 region has the DNA TGCGCCAGCAGCCAAGAGTGGGCGGGAGACCGTCAGTACTTC.

The V gene is TRBV9, the J gene TRBJ2-2; unclear D gene. This CDR3 has 16 residues. Trimming left V 0 bases short and J 0 bases short, with 9 bases between. Germline V gives CDR1 SGDLS, CDR2 YYNGEE. The CDR3 DNA reads TGTGCCAGCAGCGTAGTACCCTACCCGAACACCGGGGAGCTGTTTTTT. Amino acids: CASSVVPYPNTGELFF.